Reported below is one T cell receptor beta chain. The antigen is not known. The V gene's germline CDR1 is SQVTM and CDR2 ANQGSEA. The CDR3 runs 15 residues. J was trimmed by 0 bases and V by 6 bases; bases with no gene match: 8. The data are from a study of identical twins. Study results and limitations: Twin pairs had excess sharing that was weaker in beta out-of-frame sequences. Modeled out-of-frame TCR alpha sharing in monozygotic twins fell below observed levels.

Template switching, a step in the protocol, added a universal primer site, and cDNA carried unique molecular identifiers. One entry per CDR3 protein, called by TCRdb with MiXCR from the 5' RACE reads. The table includes about 1.7 million distinct CDR3 sequences, roughly a third detected once. No donor was unhealthy or non-Caucasian. Sequences were obtained from cord blood. The V gene is TRBV29-1, the J gene TRBJ2-1; the match to TRBD1 covers 7 bases. This TCR derives from a newborn girl in good health. Written as DNA, the CDR3 is TGCAGCGTCTCCCGACAGGGCGGCTCCTACAATGAGCAGTTCTTC. It is translated as CSVSRQGGSYNEQFF.